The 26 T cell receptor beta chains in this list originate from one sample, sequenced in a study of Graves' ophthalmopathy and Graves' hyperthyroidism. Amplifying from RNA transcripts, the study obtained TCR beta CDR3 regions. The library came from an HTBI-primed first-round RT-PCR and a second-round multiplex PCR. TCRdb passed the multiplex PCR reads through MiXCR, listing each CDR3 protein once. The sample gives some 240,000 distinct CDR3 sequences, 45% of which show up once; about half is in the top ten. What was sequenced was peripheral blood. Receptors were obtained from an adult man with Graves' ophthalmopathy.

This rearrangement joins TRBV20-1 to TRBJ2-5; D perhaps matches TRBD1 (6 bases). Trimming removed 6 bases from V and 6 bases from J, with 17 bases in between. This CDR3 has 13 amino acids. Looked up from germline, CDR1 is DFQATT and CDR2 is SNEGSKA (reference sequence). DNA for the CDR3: TGCAGTGCCCTTATACAGGGTATAAAGACCCAGTACTTC. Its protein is CSALIQGIKTQYF.

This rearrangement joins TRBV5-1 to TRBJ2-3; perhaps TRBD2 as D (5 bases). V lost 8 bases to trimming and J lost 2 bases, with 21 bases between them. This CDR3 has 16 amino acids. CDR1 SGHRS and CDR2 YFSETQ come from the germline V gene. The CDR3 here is CASDPEYGIITDTQYF. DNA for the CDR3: TGCGCCAGTGACCCGGAATACGGGATAATCACAGATACGCAGTATTTT.

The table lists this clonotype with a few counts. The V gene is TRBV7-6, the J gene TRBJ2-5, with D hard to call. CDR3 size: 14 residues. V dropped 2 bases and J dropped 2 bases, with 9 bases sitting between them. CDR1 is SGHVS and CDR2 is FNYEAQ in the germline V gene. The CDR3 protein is CASSLLAEQETQYF. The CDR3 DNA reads TGTGCCAGCAGCTTATTGGCAGAACAAGAGACCCAGTACTTC.

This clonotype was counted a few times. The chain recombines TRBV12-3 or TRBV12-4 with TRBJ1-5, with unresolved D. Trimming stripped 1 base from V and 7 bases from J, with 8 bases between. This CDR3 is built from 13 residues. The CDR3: CASSLGARQPQHF. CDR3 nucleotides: TGTGCCAGCAGTTTAGGGGCAAGGCAGCCCCAGCATTTT.

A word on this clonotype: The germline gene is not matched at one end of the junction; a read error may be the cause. The CDR3 DNA sequence: TGTGCCAGCAGCCAAGATCAGCAGGGCCAAGAGACCCAGTACTTC. It codes for CASSQDQQGQETQYF. This chain joins TRBV10-2 and TRBJ2-5; weak D call: TRBD1 (5 bases). The germline gives CDR1 WSHSY, CDR2 SAAADI. The CDR3 spans 15 residues.

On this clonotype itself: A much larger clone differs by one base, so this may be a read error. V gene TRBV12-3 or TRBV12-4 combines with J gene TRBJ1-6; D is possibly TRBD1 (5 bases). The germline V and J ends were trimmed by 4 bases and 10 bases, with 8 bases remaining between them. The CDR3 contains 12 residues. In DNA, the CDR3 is TGTGCCAGCAGTTCCCCAGGGTCACCCCTCCACTTT. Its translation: CASSSPGSPLHF.

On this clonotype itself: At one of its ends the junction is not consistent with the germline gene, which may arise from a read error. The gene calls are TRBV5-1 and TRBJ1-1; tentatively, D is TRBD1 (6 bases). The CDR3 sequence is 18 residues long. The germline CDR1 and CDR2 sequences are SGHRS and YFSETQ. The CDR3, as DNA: TGTGCCAGCAGCTTGATAAGCCGGGGGGCCCGGATGAACACTGAAGCTTTCTTT. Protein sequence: CASSLISRGARMNTEAFF. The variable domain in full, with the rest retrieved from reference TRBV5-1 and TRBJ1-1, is KAGVTQTPRYLIKTRGQQVTLSCSPISGHRSVSWYQQTPGQGLQFLFEYFSETQRNKGNFPGRFSGRQFSNSRSEMNVSTLELGDSALYLCASSLISRGARMNTEAFFGQGTRLTVV.

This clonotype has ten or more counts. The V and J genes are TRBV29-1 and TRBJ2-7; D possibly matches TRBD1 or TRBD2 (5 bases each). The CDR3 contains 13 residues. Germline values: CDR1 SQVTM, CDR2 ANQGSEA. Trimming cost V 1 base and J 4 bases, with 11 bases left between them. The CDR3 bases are TGCAGCGTTGAAGGGGGGAGAGCTTACGAGCAGTACTTC. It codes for CSVEGGRAYEQYF.

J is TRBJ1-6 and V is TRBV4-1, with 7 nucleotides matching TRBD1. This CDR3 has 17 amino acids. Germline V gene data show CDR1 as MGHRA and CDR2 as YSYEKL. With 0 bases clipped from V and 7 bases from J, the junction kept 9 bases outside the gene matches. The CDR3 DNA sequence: TGCGCCAGCAGCCAAGATCCGTTGGGGACAGACAATTCACCCCTCCACTTT. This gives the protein CASSQDPLGTDNSPLHF.

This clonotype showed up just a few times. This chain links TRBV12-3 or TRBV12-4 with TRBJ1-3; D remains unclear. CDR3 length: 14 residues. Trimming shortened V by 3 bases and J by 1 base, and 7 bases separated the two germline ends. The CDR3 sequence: CASSFEGSGNTIYF. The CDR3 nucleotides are TGTGCCAGCAGTTTTGAAGGGTCTGGAAACACCATATATTTT.

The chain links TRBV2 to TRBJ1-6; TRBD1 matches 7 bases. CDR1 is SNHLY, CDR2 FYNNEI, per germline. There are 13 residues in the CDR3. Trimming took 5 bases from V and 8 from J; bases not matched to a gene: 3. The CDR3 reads CASSRQGYSPLHF. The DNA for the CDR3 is TGTGCCAGCAGTCGACAGGGTTATTCACCCCTCCACTTT.

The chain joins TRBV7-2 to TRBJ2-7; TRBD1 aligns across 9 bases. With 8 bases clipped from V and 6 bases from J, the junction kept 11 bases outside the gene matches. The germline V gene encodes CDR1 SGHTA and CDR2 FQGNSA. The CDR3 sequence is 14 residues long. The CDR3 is CASSPGQGGGEQYF. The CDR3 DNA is TGTGCCAGCTCACCGGGACAGGGAGGTGGCGAGCAGTACTTC.

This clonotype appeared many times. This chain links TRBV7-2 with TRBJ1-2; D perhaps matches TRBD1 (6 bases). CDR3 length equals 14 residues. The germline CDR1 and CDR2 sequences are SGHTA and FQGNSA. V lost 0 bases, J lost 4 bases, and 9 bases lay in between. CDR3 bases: TGTGCCAGCAGCTTAGCGGACAGACTCTATGGCTACACCTTC. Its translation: CASSLADRLYGYTF. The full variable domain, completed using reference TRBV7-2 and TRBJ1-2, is GAGVSQSPSNKVTEKGKDVELRCDPISGHTALYWYRQSLGQGLEFLIYFQGNSAPDKSGLPSDRFSAERTGGSVSTLTIQRTQQEDSAVYLCASSLADRLYGYTFGSGTRLTVV.

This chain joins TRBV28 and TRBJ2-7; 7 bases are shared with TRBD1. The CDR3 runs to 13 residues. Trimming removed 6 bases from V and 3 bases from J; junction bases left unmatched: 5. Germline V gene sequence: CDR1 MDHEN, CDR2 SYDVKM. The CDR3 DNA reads TGTGCCAGCAGCCAAAGGGACAGCTACGAGCAGTACTTC. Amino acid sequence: CASSQRDSYEQYF.

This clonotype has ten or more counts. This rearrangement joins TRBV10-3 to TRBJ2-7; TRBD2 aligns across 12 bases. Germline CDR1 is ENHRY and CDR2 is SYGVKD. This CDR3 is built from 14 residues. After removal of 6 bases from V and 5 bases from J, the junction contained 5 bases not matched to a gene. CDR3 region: CAISLAGGPDEQYF. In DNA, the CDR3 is TGTGCCATCAGCCTAGCGGGAGGGCCAGACGAGCAGTACTTC.

This CDR3 reads CASSKGLGGFYGYTF. The CDR3 DNA follows: TGTGCCAGCAGTAAGGGTTTAGGGGGTTTCTATGGCTACACCTTC. The chain links TRBV12-3 or TRBV12-4 to TRBJ1-2; possibly TRBD1 for D (6 bases). The CDR3 loop spans 15 amino acids. V lost 5 bases and J lost 4, with 17 bases in between.

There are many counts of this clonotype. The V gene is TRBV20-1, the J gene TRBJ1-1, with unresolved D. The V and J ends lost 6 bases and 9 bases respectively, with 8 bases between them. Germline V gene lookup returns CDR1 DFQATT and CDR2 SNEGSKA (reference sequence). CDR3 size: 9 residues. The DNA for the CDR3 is TGCAGTGCCCAGCCAAAAGCTTTCTTT. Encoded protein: CSAQPKAFF.

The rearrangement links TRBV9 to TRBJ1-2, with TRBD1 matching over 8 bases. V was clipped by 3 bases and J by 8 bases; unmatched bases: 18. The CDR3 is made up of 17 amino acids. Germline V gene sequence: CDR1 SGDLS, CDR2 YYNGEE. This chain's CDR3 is CASSAGPGWQGAHGYTF. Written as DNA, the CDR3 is TGTGCCAGCAGCGCGGGGCCGGGGTGGCAGGGGGCGCACGGCTACACCTTC.

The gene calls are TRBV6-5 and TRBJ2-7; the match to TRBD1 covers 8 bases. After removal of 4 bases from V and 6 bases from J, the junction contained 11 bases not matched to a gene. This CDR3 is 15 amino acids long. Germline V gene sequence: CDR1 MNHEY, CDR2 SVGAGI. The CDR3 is CASSSGQGGNSEQYF. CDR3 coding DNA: TGTGCCAGCAGTTCAGGACAGGGAGGTAACTCCGAGCAGTACTTC.

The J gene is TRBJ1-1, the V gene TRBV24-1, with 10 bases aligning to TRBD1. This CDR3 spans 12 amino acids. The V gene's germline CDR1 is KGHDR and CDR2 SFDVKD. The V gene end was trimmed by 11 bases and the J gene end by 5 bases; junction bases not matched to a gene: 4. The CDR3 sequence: CARPGQGTEAFF. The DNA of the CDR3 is TGTGCCAGGCCGGGACAGGGGACTGAAGCTTTCTTT.

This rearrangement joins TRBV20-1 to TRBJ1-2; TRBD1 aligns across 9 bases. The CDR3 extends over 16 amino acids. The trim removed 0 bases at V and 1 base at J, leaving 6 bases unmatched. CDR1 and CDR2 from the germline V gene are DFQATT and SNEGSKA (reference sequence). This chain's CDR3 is CSARDTGTGINYGYTF. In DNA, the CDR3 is TGCAGTGCTAGAGATACCGGGACAGGGATTAACTATGGCTACACCTTC.

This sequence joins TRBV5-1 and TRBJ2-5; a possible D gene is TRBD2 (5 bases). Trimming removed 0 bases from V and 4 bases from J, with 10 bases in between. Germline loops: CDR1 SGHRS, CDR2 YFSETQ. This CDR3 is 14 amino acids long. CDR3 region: CASSLGVGVETQYF. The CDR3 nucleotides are TGCGCCAGCAGCTTGGGTGTGGGAGTAGAGACCCAGTACTTC.

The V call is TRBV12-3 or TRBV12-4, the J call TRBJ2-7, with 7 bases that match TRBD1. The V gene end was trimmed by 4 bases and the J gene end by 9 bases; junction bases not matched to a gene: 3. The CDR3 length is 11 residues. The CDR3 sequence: CASSYGTVQYF. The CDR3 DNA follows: TGTGCCAGCAGTTACGGGACAGTGCAGTACTTC.

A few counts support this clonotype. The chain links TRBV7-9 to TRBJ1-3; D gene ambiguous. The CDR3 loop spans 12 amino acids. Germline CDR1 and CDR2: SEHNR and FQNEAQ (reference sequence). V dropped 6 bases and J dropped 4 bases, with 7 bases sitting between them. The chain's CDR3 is CASSNWGNTIYF. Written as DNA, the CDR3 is TGTGCCAGCAGTAATTGGGGAAACACCATATATTTT. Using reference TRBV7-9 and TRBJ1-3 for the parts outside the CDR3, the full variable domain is DTGVSQNPRHKITKRGQNVTFRCDPISEHNRLYWYRQTLGQGPEFLTYFQNEAQLEKSRLLSDRFSAERPKGSFSTLEIQRTEQGDSAMYLCASSNWGNTIYFGEGSWLTVV.

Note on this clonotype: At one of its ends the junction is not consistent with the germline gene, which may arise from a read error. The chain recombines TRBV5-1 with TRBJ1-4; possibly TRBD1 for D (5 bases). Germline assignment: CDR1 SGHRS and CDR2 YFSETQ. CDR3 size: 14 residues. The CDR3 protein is CASSPDQGSEKLFF. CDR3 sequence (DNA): TGTGCCAGCAGCCCGGACCAGGGAAGCGAAAAACTGTTTTTT. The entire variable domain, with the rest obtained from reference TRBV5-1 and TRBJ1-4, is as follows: KAGVTQTPRYLIKTRGQQVTLSCSPISGHRSVSWYQQTPGQGLQFLFEYFSETQRNKGNFPGRFSGRQFSNSRSEMNVSTLELGDSALYLCASSPDQGSEKLFFGSGTQLSVL.

As DNA, the CDR3 is TGTGCCAGCAGCTCGACAGGGCCCCATGGCTACACCTTC. Encoded protein: CASSSTGPHGYTF. The rearrangement links TRBV12-3 or TRBV12-4 to TRBJ1-2, with 7 bases identical to TRBD1. Germline trimming cut 6 bases from V and 6 bases from J; bases unmatched to any gene: 7. The CDR3 runs 13 residues.